This T cell receptor beta chain was recovered during a study of cytomegalovirus exposure and HLA in healthy donors. Whole-study findings and limits: Researchers reported in a later analysis that a missense DCLRE1C variant was tied to TCR beta V- and J-gene trimming. From TCR beta sequences, most subjects' HLA-A and HLA-B alleles were reportedly predicted accurately. Within the data, a cluster of highly shared sequence variants was likely a sequencing artifact.

Details on this clone: What it recognizes is unknown.

The PCR ran on 60 Vbeta and 13 Jbeta primers. Produced via immunoSEQ multiplex PCR; TCRdb's table is partial and in-frame only. The data show more than 100,000 clones, roughly 71% seen once. This clonotype originated in a woman between 50 and 59 years old in good health and CMV-seropositive. The sample was PBMCs.

The CDR3 DNA follows: TGTGCCAGCAGCCAGGACTTTGAGCAGTTCTTC. Encoded protein: CASSQDFEQFF. The V and J genes are TRBV6-5 and TRBJ2-1; D is possibly TRBD2 (5 bases). Germline CDR1 and CDR2: MNHEY and SVGAGI. Trimming took off 6 bases at V and 9 bases at J, with 9 bases between the two ends. This CDR3 comprises 11 residues.